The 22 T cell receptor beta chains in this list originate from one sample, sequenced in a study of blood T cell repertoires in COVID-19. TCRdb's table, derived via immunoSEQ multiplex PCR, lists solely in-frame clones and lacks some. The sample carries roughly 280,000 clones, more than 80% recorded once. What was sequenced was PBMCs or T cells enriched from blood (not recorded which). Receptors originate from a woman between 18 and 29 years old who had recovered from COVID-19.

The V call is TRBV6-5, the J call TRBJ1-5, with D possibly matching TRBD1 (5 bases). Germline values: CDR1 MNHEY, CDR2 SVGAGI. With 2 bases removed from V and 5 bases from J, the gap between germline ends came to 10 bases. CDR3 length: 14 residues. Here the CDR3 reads CASSYGRGDQPQHF. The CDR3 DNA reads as TGTGCCAGCAGTTACGGGAGGGGAGATCAGCCCCAGCATTTT.

CDR3 protein: CASSLGTSNYNEQFF. DNA of the CDR3: TGTGCCAGCAGCTTAGGGACTAGCAACTACAATGAGCAGTTCTTC. The chain is built from TRBV7-2 and TRBJ2-1; 8 positions agree with TRBD2. This CDR3 comprises 15 residues. The V gene end was trimmed by 1 base and the J gene end by 3 bases; junction bases not matched to a gene: 2. The V gene's germline CDR1 is SGHTA and CDR2 FQGNSA.

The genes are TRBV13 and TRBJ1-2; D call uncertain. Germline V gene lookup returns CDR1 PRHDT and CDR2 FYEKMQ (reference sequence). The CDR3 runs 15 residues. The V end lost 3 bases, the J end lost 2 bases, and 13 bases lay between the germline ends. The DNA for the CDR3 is TGTGCCAGCAGCTTGGGCCGGGGTCGGAACTATGGCTACACCTTC. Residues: CASSLGRGRNYGYTF.

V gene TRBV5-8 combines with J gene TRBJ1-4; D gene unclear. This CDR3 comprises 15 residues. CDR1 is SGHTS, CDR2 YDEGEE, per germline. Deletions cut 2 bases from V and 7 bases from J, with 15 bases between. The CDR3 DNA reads TGTGCCAGCAGCTTCGGGATCGTGGCAGTTGAAAAACTGTTTTTT. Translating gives CASSFGIVAVEKLFF.

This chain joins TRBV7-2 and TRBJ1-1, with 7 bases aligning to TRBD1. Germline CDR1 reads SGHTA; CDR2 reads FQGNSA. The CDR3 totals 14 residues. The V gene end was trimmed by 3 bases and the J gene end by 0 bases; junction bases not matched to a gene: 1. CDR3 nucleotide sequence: TGTGCCAGCAGCTTCCAGGGGGTGAACACTGAAGCTTTCTTT. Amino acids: CASSFQGVNTEAFF.

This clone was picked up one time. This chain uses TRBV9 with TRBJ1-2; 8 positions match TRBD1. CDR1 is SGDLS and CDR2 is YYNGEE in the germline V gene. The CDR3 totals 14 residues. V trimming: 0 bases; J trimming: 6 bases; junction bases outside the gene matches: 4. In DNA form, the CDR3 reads TGTGCCAGCAGCGTAGCGGCAGGGGGCCATGGCTACACCTTC. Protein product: CASSVAAGGHGYTF.

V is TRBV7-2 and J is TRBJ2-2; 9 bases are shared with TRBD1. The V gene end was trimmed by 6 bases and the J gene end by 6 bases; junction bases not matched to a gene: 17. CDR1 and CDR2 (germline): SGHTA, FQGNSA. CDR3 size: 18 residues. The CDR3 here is CASRPPDRGRPGPGELFF. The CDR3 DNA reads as TGTGCCAGCAGGCCCCCGGACAGGGGTCGCCCGGGACCCGGGGAGCTGTTTTTT.

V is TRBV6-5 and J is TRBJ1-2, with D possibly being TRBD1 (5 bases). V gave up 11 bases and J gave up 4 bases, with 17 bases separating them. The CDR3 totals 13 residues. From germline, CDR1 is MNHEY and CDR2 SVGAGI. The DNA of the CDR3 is TGTGCCGCCGGTGGGGGGAGGTCCTATGGCTACACCTTC. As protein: CAAGGGRSYGYTF.

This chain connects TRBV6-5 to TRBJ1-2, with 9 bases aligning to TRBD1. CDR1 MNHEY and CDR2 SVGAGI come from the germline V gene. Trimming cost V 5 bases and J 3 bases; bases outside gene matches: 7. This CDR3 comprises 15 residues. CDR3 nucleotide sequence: TGTGCCAGCAGTCCTGACAGGGGGGTTTACTATGGCTACACCTTC. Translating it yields CASSPDRGVYYGYTF.

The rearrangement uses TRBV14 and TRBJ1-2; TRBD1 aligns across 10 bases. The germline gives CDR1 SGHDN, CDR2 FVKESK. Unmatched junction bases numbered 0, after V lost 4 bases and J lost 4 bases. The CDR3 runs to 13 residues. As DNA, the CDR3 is TGTGCCAGCAGCCGGACAGGGGGCTATGGCTACACCTTC. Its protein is CASSRTGGYGYTF.

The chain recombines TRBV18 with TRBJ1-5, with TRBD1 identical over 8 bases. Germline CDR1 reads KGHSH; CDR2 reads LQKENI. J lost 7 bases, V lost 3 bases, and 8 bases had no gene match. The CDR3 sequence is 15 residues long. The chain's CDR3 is CASSPAGGQNQPQHF. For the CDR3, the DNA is TGTGCCAGCTCACCTGCAGGGGGCCAAAACCAGCCCCAGCATTTT.

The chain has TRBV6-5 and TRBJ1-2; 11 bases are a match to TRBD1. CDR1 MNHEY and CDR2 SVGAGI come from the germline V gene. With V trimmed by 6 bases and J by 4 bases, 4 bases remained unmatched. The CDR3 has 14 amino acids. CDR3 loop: CASRGTGGSYGYTF. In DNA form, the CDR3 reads TGTGCCAGCAGGGGGACAGGGGGGTCCTATGGCTACACCTTC.

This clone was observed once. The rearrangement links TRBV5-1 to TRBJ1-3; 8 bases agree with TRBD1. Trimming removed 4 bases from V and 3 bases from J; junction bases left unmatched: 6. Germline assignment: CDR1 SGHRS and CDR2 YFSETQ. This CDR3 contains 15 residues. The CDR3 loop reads CASSPGGWSGNTIYF. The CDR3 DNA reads TGCGCCAGCAGCCCAGGGGGCTGGAGTGGAAACACCATATATTTT. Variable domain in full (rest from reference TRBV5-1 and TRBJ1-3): KAGVTQTPRYLIKTRGQQVTLSCSPISGHRSVSWYQQTPGQGLQFLFEYFSETQRNKGNFPGRFSGRQFSNSRSEMNVSTLELGDSALYLCASSPGGWSGNTIYFGEGSWLTVV.

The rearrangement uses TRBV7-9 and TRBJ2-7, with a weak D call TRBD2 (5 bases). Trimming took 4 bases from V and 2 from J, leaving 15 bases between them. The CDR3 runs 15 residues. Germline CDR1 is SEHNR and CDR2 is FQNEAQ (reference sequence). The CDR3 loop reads CASSSWGTGTYEQYF. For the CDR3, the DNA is TGTGCCAGCAGCTCGTGGGGTACGGGGACCTACGAGCAGTACTTC.

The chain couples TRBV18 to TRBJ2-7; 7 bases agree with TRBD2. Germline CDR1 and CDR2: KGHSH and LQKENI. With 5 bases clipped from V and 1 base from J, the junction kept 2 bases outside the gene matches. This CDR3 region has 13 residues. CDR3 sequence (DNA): TGTGCCAGCTCAGGGACTACATCCTACGAGCAGTACTTC. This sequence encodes CASSGTTSYEQYF.

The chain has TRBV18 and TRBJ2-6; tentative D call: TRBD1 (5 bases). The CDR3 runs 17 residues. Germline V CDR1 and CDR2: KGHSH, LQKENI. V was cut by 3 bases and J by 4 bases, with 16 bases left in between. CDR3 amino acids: CASSPGRAVFGANVLTF. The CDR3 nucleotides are TGTGCCAGCTCACCGGGCAGGGCGGTATTCGGGGCCAACGTCCTGACTTTC. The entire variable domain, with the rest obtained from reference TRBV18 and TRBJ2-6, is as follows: NAGVMQNPRHLVRRRGQEARLRCSPMKGHSHVYWYRQLPEEGLKFMVYLQKENIIDESGMPKERFSAEFPKEGPSILRIQQVVRGDSAAYFCASSPGRAVFGANVLTFGAGSRLTVL.

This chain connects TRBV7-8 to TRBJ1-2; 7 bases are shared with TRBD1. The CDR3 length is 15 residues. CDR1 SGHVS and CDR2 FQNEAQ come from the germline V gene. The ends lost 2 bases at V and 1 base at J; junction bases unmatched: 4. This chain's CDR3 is CASSLMGQFNYGYTF. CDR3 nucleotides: TGTGCCAGCAGCTTAATGGGACAGTTTAACTATGGCTACACCTTC. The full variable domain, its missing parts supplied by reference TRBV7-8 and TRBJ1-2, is GAGVSQSPRYKVAKRGQDVALRCDPISGHVSLFWYQQALGQGPEFLTYFQNEAQLDKSGLPSDRFFAERPEGSVSTLKIQRTQQEDSAVYLCASSLMGQFNYGYTFGSGTRLTVV.

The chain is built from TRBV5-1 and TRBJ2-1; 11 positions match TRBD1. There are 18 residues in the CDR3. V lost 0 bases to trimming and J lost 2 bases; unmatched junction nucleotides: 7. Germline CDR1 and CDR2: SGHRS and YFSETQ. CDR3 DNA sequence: TGCGCCAGCAGCTTGGGCGGACCGGGACAGGGGGCCTACAATGAGCAGTTCTTC. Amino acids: CASSLGGPGQGAYNEQFF.

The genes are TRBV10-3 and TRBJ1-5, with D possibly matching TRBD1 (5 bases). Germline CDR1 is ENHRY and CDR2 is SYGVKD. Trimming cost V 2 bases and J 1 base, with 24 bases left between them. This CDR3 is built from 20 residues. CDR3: CAISESLVWGQLGSNQPQHF. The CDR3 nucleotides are TGTGCCATCAGTGAGAGTTTAGTATGGGGCCAGTTAGGAAGCAATCAGCCCCAGCATTTT.

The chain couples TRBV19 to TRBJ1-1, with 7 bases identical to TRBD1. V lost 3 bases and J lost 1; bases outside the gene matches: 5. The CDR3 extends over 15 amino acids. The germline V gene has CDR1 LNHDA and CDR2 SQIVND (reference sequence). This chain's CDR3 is CASSIGGQPNTEAFF. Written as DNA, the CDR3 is TGTGCCAGTAGTATCGGGGGACAGCCGAACACTGAAGCTTTCTTT.

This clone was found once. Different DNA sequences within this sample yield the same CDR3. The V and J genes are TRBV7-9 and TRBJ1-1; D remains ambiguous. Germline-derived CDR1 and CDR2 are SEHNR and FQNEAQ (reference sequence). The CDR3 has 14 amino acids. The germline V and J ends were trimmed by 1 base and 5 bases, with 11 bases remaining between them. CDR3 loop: CASSLEGRGTEAFF. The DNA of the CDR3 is TGTGCCAGCAGCTTAGAGGGCAGAGGGACTGAAGCTTTCTTT.

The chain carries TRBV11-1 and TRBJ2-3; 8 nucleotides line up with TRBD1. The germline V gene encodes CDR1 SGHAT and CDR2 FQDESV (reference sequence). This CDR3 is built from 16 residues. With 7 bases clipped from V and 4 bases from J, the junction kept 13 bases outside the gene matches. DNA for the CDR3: TGTGCCAGCACGGACGCTAAGACAGGGGCCTCAGATACGCAGTATTTT. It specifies CASTDAKTGASDTQYF.